The source of this T cell receptor (beta chain) is a study of CXCR3-negative and CXCR3-positive naive CD8 T cells (dated by TCRdb to the late 2010s). Study-level background: In total, some 130 million TRB reads were obtained, corresponding to roughly 1.5 +/- 0.3 million reads per library. Diversity and physicochemical repertoire analyses were performed on about a dozen donors pooled from two independent experiments. For the TRBV-TRBJ cluster analysis, the naive subsets came from roughly 5 donors, while the memory cells came from 3 donors.

Results and caveats for the whole study, not just this receptor: Because surface CD5, which has been linked to self-reactivity in mice, was comparable between naive subsets, TCR interaction strength was also inferred from TRB CDR3 physicochemical properties. Comparably high repertoire diversity was found in both naive subsets, whereas much lower repertoire diversity was found in memory CD8+ T cells. TRBV-TRBJ usage was similar between naive CXCR3-negative and CXCR3-positive cells from the same donor, while memory cells showed distinct patterns. Because CXCR3 expression was partially decreased after cryopreservation, freshly isolated PBMCs were used for most assays. TRB CDR3s from CXCR3-positive naive cells showed higher hydrophobicity (lower Kidera factor 4), lower energy, and higher strength and volume indices than CXCR3-negative naive cells.

For each CD8+ T cell subset, flow sorting was done in triplicate, and 300,000 or so cells per subset went directly into RLT lysis buffer. To exclude memory contaminants, naive CD8+ T cells were stringently defined as CD45RO-CCR7+CD27+CD95-. Using standard density gradient centrifugation, peripheral blood mononuclear cells were isolated from buffy coats. Naive CXCR3-negative and CXCR3-positive CD8+ T cells were flow-sorted using a FACSAria III. Total RNA was extracted from sorted cells with an RNeasy Mini Kit. The instrument was a NextSeq 550. The Human TCR Profiling Kit (MiLaboratory) was used to prepare UMI-labeled 5' RACE TRB cDNA libraries. cDNA synthesis used the entire amount of extracted RNA, and PCR amplification then used the entire amount of cDNA produced. Libraries were prepared in parallel with an identical number of PCR cycles. For the original study's pipeline: With a minimum of two reads required per UMI, MIGEC and MiXCR pulled out about 52,000 +/- 9,100 unique UMI-labeled TRB cDNA molecules from each library. On average, roughly 40,000 +/- 10,000 functional in-frame TRB CDR3 nucleotide clonotypes lacking stop codons were found per library. Diversity metrics, including normalized Shannon-Wiener and Chao1, were computed in VDJtools after downsampling to 5000 UMI-labeled TRB molecules per sample. VDJtools computed clonotype-size-weighted physicochemical properties of the central five CDR3 residues: interaction energy, strength, volume and Kidera factor 4. After reprocessing by TCRdb, each CDR3 protein sequence is one entry, and no DNA is given. The V and J calls were determined by TCRdb, not by the authors. The sample's records list around 2,700 distinct CDR3 sequences. More than 2% of the sample goes to the ten largest clones.

From the germline V gene (reference sequence), CDR1 is SGHNT and CDR2 is YYREEE. From its cysteine to its phenylalanine, the CDR3 spans 13 amino acids. No DNA has been recorded. With regard to this clonotype: What antigen it recognizes has not been identified.

This TCR was recovered from a human donor in good health. Some clones in this sample may be carry-over from other donors' samples. The V and J segments used are TRBV5-4 and TRBJ2-7; TCRdb indicates TRBD1, and absent DNA this call remains unverified. Sequencing was done on a sample of naive CXCR3+ CD8+ T cells from blood. The cell subset or site label of this sample denotes: CD45RO-CCR7+CD27+CD95- naive CD8+ T cells expressing CXCR3 (TNR3+). The CDR3 in this case is CASSRMGRDEQYF.